These 12 T cell receptor beta chains originate from one sample sequenced in a study of tumor and adjacent non-tumor tissue in lung cancer. The library came from three nested PCR rounds adapted from ARM-PCR protocols. TCRdb re-called the multiplex PCR reads with MiXCR, one entry per CDR3 protein. The sample lists around 70,000 distinct CDR3 sequences; 60% were seen once. This sample's RNA came from whole unsorted tissue. Material for sequencing was lung tumor tissue. The source of these receptors is a man aged 45-60 years with non-small cell lung cancer.

A word on this clonotype: A junction end diverges from the germline sequence, so it may reflect a read error. This rearrangement joins TRBV11-2 to TRBJ1-2, with a tentative D call TRBD1 (5 bases). Germline values: CDR1 SGHAT, CDR2 FQNNGV. The CDR3 runs to 14 residues. CDR3 protein: CDSSINYQGSFDTF. The CDR3 DNA sequence: TGTGACAGCAGCATAAATTATCAGGGATCGTTTGATACCTTC.

Concerning this clonotype itself: It may be a read error: a sequence one base away is much more abundant. The V gene is TRBV5-6, the J gene TRBJ2-5; no definite D call. V was clipped by 8 bases and J by 5 bases, with 13 bases between them. This CDR3 is built from 12 residues. In germline, CDR1 is SGHDT, CDR2 YYEEEE. The CDR3 nucleotides read TGTGCCAGAGTCAAAGTGAGGGAGACCCAGTACTTC. Protein sequence: CARVKVRETQYF. Full variable domain (outside the CDR3, taken from reference TRBV5-6 and TRBJ2-5): DAGVTQSPTHLIKTRGQQVTLRCSPKSGHDTVSWYQQALGQGPQFIFQYYEEEERQRGNFPDRFSGHQFPNYSSELNVNALLLGDSALYLCARVKVRETQYFGPGTRLLVL.

Turning to this clonotype: A read error may account for a junction end that differs from germline. The chain couples TRBV7-8 to TRBJ1-1; no clear D gene. CDR3 size: 13 residues. Germline CDR1 reads SGHVS; CDR2 reads FQNEAQ. The CDR3 coding sequence is TGTGCCAGCAGCTTAGCACAGAACACTGAAGCATTCTTT. It encodes CASSLAQNTEAFF. Full variable domain (outside the CDR3, taken from reference TRBV7-8 and TRBJ1-1): GAGVSQSPRYKVAKRGQDVALRCDPISGHVSLFWYQQALGQGPEFLTYFQNEAQLDKSGLPSDRFFAERPEGSVSTLKIQRTQQEDSAVYLCASSLAQNTEAFFGQGTRLTVV.

This clonotype was seen just once. The J gene is TRBJ2-2, the V gene TRBV6-5; a weak D match, TRBD2 (6 bases). From germline, CDR1 is MNHEY and CDR2 SVGAGI. Trimming took off 0 bases at V and 1 base at J, with 15 bases between the two ends. The CDR3 covers 18 residues. CDR3 sequence (DNA): TGTGCCAGCAGTTACTCGGGATTAGCGGTGCAGAACACCGGGGAGCTGTTTTTT. Translation gives CASSYSGLAVQNTGELFF.

This clonotype was seen a few times. In this CDR3 the conserved last residue, phenylalanine or tryptophan, is missing, so a read error is likely. The chain has TRBV5-1 and TRBJ2-1; D is ambiguous. The V gene lost 2 bases and the J gene lost 4 bases, with 7 bases spanning the gap. CDR1 and CDR2 from the germline V gene are SGHRS and YFSETQ. This CDR3 region has 13 residues. The chain's CDR3 is CASSFNGYNEQFS. The CDR3 coding sequence is TGCGCCAGCAGCTTTAACGGGTACAATGAGCAGTTCTCC.

This clonotype showed up many times. CDR3 nucleotides: TGTGCCAGCAGTCCCATGGGGGGGGGGTCGGAGACCCAGTACTTC. It is translated as CASSPMGGGSETQYF. The chain links TRBV28 to TRBJ2-5, with 7 bases identical to TRBD2. CDR1 is MDHEN and CDR2 is SYDVKM in the germline V gene. The CDR3 is 15 residues long. The junction had 11 bases not matched to a gene; V was cut back by 5 bases and J by 5 bases.

As to this clonotype: It may be a read error: a sequence one base away is much more abundant. This chain links TRBV6-2 or TRBV6-3 with TRBJ2-1, with D perhaps matching TRBD2 (5 bases). Trimming removed 5 bases from V and 6 bases from J, with 11 bases in between. This CDR3 is 13 amino acids long. Germline CDR1 is MNHEY and CDR2 is SVGEGT. The CDR3 DNA reads as TGTGCCAGCAGTCTACTGGGGAGCAATGAGCAGTTCTTC. Translation gives CASSLLGSNEQFF.

This clonotype qualifies as large (0.1 to 1%). The V gene is TRBV11-2, the J gene TRBJ2-2, with a tentative D call TRBD2 (6 bases). The germline V and J ends were trimmed by 5 bases and 6 bases, with 16 bases remaining between them. The CDR3 contains 15 residues. Germline CDR1 reads SGHAT; CDR2 reads FQNNGV. The CDR3, as DNA: TGTGCCAGCAGCAATCAACTATGGGAGGCCGGGGAGCTGTTTTTT. It is translated as CASSNQLWEAGELFF.

This clonotype was seen many times. The chain recombines TRBV4-1 with TRBJ2-3; D gene unclear. Germline V lookup: CDR1 MGHRA, CDR2 YSYEKL. The CDR3 spans 16 residues. V lost 1 base to trimming and J lost 2 bases, with 13 bases between them. CDR3 coding DNA: TGCGCCAGCAGCCAAGCGAGGACCCTACTCACAGATACGCAGTATTTT. The encoded protein is CASSQARTLLTDTQYF.

This clonotype was seen at least ten times. CDR3: CAISLSGTDTQYF. The DNA of the CDR3 is TGTGCCATCAGCTTAAGCGGGACAGATACGCAGTATTTT. The chain combines TRBV10-3 with TRBJ2-3; TRBD2 might be the D (6 bases). Germline assignment: CDR1 ENHRY and CDR2 SYGVKD. The CDR3 extends over 13 amino acids. Trimming took 6 bases from V and 3 from J, leaving 10 bases between them.

The sample holds many counts of this clonotype. This chain links TRBV12-3 or TRBV12-4 with TRBJ1-4; D may be TRBD1 (5 bases). V gave up 4 bases and J gave up 8 bases, with 11 bases separating them. The CDR3 is made up of 13 amino acids. The CDR3 spells CASSSGNREKLFF. Written as DNA, the CDR3 is TGTGCCAGCAGTTCAGGGAACAGGGAAAAACTGTTTTTT.

At least ten counts were recorded for this clonotype. The chain is built from TRBV6-6 and TRBJ2-7; D is unclear. The CDR3 sequence is 14 residues long. The germline V gene has CDR1 MNHNY and CDR2 SVGAGI (reference sequence). Trimming stripped 0 bases from V and 3 bases from J, with 9 bases between. Here the CDR3 DNA reads TGTGCCAGCAGTTACTCGATCACTATCTACGAGCAGTACTTC. Encoded protein: CASSYSITIYEQYF.